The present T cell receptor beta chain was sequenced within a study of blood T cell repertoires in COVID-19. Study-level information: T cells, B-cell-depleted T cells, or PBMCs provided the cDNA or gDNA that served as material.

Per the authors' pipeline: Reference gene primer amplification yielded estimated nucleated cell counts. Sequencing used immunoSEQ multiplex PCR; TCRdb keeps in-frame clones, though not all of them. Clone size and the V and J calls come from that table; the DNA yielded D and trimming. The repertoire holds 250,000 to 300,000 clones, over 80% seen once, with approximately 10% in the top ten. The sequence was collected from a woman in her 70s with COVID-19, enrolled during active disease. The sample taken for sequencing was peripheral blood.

CDR3: CTGQTQETQYF. In nucleotides, the CDR3 is TGCACTGGACAGACCCAAGAGACCCAGTACTTC. The rearrangement joins TRBV20-1 to TRBJ2-5, with D perhaps matching TRBD1 (6 bases). CDR1 and CDR2 (germline): DFQATT, SNEGSKA (reference sequence). The CDR3 extends over 11 amino acids.